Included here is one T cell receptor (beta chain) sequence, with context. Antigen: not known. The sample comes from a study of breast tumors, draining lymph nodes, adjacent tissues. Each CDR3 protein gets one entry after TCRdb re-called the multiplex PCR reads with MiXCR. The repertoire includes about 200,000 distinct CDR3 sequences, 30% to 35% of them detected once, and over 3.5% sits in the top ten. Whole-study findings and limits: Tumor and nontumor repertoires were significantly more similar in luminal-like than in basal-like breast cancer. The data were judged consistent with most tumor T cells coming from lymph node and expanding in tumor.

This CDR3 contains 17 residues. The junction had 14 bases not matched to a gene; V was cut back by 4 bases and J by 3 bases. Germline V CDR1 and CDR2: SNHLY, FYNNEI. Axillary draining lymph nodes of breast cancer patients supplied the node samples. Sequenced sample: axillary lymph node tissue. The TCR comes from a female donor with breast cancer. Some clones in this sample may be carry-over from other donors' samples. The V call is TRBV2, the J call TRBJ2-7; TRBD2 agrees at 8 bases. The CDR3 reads CASSAGRSGRGVYEQYF. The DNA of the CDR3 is TGTGCCAGCAGTGCAGGGAGGAGCGGGAGAGGGGTCTACGAGCAGTACTTC.